The sequence of this T cell receptor (beta chain) was determined in a study of blood T cell repertoires in COVID-19. This study enrolled people aged roughly 18 to 89 from about 24 US geographic areas. In the original analysis: Amplification with reference gene primers provided the estimates of nucleated cell counts. Sequencing was performed with immunoSEQ multiplex PCR; in TCRdb, only in-frame clones are kept and a portion is missing. Clone size and V and J calls were adopted from that table, with D and trimming inferred from the DNA. The sample contains roughly 150,000 clones, more than 80% of which appear only once. Per germline, CDR1 MGHRA and CDR2 YSYEKL. The CDR3 spans 15 residues. Trimming stripped 0 bases from V and 6 bases from J, with 9 bases between.

The TCR originated in a woman younger than 35 who had been exposed to COVID-19. This chain connects TRBV4-1 to TRBJ1-6; D uncertain. Sample: PBMCs or T cells enriched from blood (not recorded which). CDR3: CASSQDFRRNSPLHF. DNA for the CDR3: TGCGCCAGCAGCCAAGATTTCAGGCGTAATTCACCCCTCCACTTT.